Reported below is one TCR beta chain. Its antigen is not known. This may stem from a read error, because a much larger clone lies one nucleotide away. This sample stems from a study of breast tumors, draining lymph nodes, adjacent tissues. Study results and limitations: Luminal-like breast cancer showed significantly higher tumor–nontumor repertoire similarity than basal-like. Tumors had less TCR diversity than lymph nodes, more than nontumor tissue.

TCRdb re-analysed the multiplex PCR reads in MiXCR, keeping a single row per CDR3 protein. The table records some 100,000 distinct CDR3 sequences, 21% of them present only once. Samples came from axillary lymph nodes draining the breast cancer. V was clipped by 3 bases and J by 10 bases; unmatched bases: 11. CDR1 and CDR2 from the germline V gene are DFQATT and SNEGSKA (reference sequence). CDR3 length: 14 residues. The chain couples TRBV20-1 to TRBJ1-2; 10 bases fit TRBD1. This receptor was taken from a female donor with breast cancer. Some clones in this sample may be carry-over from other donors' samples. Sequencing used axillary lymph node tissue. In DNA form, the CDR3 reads TGCAGTGCTAGTCCCCTTGGGACAGGGGACTTCTACACCTTC. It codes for CSASPLGTGDFYTF.